Listed here are 9 T cell receptor beta chains from one sample, sequenced in a study of cytomegalovirus exposure and HLA in healthy donors. Primers for the PCR totalled 60 Vbeta and 13 Jbeta. Using immunoSEQ multiplex PCR, the repertoire was profiled, and TCRdb retains in-frame clones only, with some absent. The sample carries roughly 160,000 clones, around 85% recorded once. The sample taken for sequencing was PBMCs. These receptors were taken from a middle-aged man in good health and CMV-seronegative.

The rearrangement links TRBV6-6 to TRBJ2-5, with 9 bases lining up with TRBD2. The J segment lost 1 base and the V segment lost 6 bases, leaving 3 bases of the junction unmatched. Per germline, CDR1 MNHNY and CDR2 SVGAGI (reference sequence). This CDR3 has 14 residues. CDR3 sequence: CASRGLAVQETQYF. The CDR3 DNA follows: TGTGCCAGCAGGGGACTAGCAGTCCAAGAGACCCAGTACTTC.

The rearrangement links TRBV6-5 to TRBJ2-5; 9 nucleotides match TRBD1. The DNA end favors TRBJ2-7, so the J call may be wrong. CDR1 and CDR2 from the germline V gene are MNHEY and SVGAGI. The CDR3 has 15 amino acids. CDR3 nucleotides: TGTGCCAGCAGCCTGGAGGACAGGGGCCCCTACGAGCAGTACTTC. Its translation is CASSLEDRGPYEQYF.

The chain employs TRBV6-5 and TRBJ1-5; 7 nucleotides agree with TRBD1. Germline values: CDR1 MNHEY, CDR2 SVGAGI. V was pared by 2 bases and J by 3 bases, with 4 bases of the junction left unmatched. The CDR3 extends over 15 amino acids. The CDR3 protein is CASSYTGTDNQPQHF. In nucleotides, the CDR3 is TGTGCCAGCAGTTACACCGGGACAGACAATCAGCCCCAGCATTTT.

The V call is TRBV11-2, the J call TRBJ1-5; D gene unclear. Per the germline V gene, CDR1 is SGHAT and CDR2 is FQNNGV. This CDR3 comprises 16 residues. Trimming took off 1 base at V and 5 bases at J, with 15 bases between the two ends. The CDR3 sequence is CASSLGPAGPYQPQHF. The CDR3 nucleotides read TGTGCCAGCAGCTTAGGACCGGCTGGGCCTTATCAGCCCCAGCATTTT.

DNA of the CDR3: TGCAGTCTCCGACTCCGACAGGAGCAGTTCTTC. It specifies CSLRLRQEQFF. The chain employs TRBV20-1 and TRBJ2-1; TRBD1 might be the D (5 bases). Between the trimmed V and J ends, which lost 8 bases and 10 bases, there was a span of 15 bases. The length of the CDR3 is 11 residues. Per the germline V gene, CDR1 is DFQATT and CDR2 is SNEGSKA (reference sequence).

This chain uses TRBV10-3 with TRBJ2-3; the match to TRBD2 covers 12 bases. Germline V lookup: CDR1 ENHRY, CDR2 SYGVKD. V shed 2 bases, J shed 0 bases, and the junction held 6 bases outside the gene matches. The CDR3 contains 18 residues. The CDR3 reads CAISETSGGTVSTDTQYF. CDR3 nucleotide sequence: TGTGCCATCAGTGAGACTAGCGGGGGGACCGTTAGCACAGATACGCAGTATTTT.

V and J are TRBV7-2 and TRBJ1-2, with 8 bases identical to TRBD1. The CDR3 runs 12 residues. Germline CDR1 is SGHTA and CDR2 is FQGNSA. Trimming cost V 7 bases and J 4 bases; bases outside gene matches: 2. This CDR3 reads CASTGTGYGYTF. As DNA, the CDR3 is TGTGCCAGCACCGGGACAGGCTATGGCTACACCTTC.

In this sample, this clone turned up once. The chain has TRBV18 and TRBJ1-4, with D maybe TRBD1 (5 bases). This CDR3 contains 13 residues. Germline-derived CDR1 and CDR2 are KGHSH and LQKENI. V was shortened by 0 bases and J by 7 bases, with 6 bases between the two germline ends. For the CDR3, the DNA is TGTGCCAGCTCACCACCCGGGGGTGAAAAACTGTTTTTT. Translation gives CASSPPGGEKLFF. The full variable domain, with the rest looked up from reference TRBV18 and TRBJ1-4, is NAGVMQNPRHLVRRRGQEARLRCSPMKGHSHVYWYRQLPEEGLKFMVYLQKENIIDESGMPKERFSAEFPKEGPSILRIQQVVRGDSAAYFCASSPPGGEKLFFGSGTQLSVL.

This clone was detected only a few times. The rearrangement links TRBV30 to TRBJ1-1; D gene unclear. The CDR3 spans 11 residues. Germline lookup yields CDR1 GTSNPN and CDR2 SVGIG (reference sequence). Between the trimmed V and J ends, which lost 1 base and 7 bases, there was a span of 7 bases. CDR3 loop: CAWSAPYEAFF. The CDR3 DNA sequence: TGTGCCTGGAGTGCCCCCTATGAAGCTTTCTTT.